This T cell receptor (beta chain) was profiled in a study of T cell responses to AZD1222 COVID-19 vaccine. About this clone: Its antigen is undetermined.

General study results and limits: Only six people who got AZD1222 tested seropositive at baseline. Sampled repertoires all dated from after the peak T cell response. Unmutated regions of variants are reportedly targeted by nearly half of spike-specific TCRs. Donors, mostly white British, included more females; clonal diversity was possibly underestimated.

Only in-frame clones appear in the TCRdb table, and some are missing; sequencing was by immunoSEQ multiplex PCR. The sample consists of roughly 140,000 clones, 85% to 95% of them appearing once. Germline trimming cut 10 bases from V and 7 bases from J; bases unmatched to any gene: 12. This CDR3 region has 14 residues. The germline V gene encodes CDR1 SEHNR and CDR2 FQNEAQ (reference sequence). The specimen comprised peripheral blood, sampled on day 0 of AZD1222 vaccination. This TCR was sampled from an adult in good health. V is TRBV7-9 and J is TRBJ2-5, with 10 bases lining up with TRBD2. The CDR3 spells CATTTSGSLGTQYF. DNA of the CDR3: TGTGCCACTACGACTAGCGGGTCCCTGGGGACCCAGTACTTC.